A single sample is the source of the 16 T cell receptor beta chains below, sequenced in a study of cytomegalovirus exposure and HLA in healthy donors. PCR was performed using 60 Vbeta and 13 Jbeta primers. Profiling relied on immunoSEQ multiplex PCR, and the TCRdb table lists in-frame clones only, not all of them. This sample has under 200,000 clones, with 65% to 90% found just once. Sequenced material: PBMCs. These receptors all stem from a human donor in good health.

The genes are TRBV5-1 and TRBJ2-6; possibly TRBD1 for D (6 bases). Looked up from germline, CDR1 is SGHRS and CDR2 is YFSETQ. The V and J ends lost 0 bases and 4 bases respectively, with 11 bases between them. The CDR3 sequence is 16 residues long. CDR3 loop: CASSLATGSGANVLTF. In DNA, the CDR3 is TGCGCCAGCAGCTTGGCTACAGGGTCCGGGGCCAACGTCCTGACTTTC.

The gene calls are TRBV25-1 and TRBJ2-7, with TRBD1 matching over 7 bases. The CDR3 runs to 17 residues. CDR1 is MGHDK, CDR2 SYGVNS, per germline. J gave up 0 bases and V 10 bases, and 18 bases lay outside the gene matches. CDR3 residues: CATFGTDPHLSSYEQYF. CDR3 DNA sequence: TGTGCCACCTTCGGGACAGATCCACATTTGAGCTCCTACGAGCAGTACTTC.

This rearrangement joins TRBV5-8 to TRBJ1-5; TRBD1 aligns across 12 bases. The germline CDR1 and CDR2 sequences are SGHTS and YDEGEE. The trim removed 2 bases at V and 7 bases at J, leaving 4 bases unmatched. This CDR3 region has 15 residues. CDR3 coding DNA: TGTGCCAGCAGCTTTGGGGACAGGGGGCACCAGCCCCAGCATTTT. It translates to CASSFGDRGHQPQHF.

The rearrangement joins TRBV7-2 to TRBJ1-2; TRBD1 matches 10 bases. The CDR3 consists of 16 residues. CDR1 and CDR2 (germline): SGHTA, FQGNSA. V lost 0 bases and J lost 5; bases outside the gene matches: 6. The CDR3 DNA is TGTGCCAGCAGCTTAGCGGGACAGGGGACGGGATATGGCTACACCTTC. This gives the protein CASSLAGQGTGYGYTF.

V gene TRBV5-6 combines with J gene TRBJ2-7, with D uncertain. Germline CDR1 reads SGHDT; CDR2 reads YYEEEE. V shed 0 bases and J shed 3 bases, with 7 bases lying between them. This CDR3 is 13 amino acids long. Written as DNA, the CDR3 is TGTGCCAGCAGCTTGGGGGCCAGCTACGAGCAGTACTTC. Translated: CASSLGASYEQYF.

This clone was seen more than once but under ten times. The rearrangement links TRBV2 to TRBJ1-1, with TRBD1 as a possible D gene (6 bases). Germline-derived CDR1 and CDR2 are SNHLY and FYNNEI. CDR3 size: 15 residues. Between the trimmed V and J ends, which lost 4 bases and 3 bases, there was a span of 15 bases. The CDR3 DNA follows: TGTGCCAGCAGTGGAACATTGGGGGCCTACACTGAAGCTTTCTTT. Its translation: CASSGTLGAYTEAFF.

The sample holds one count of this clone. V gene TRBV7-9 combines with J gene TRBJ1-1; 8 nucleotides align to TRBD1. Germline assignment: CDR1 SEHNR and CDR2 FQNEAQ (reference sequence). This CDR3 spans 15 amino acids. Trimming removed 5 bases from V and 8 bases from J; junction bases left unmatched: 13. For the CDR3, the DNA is TGTGCCAGCAGCGGGGGACAGGACCGAAACCGGGAAGCTTTCTTT. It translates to CASSGGQDRNREAFF.

CDR3 amino acids: CASRSQTTNEKLFF. Written as DNA, the CDR3 is TGCGCCAGCAGGTCACAAACAACTAATGAAAAACTGTTTTTT. The chain uses TRBV5-1 and TRBJ1-4; D not resolved. The CDR3 contains 14 residues. Between the trimmed V and J ends, which lost 5 bases and 0 bases, there was a span of 8 bases. CDR1 is SGHRS, CDR2 YFSETQ, per germline.

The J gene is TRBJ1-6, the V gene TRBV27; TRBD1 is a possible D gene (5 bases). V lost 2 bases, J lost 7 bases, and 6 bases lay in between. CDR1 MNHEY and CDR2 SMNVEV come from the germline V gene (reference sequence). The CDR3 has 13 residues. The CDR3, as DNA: TGTGCCAGCAGTTTACAGGGAAATTCACCCCTCCACTTT. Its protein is CASSLQGNSPLHF.

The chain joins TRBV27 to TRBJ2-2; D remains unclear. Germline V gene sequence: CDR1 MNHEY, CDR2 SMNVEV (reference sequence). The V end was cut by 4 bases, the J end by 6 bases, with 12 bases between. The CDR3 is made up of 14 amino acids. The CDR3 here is CASSSRQAAGELFF. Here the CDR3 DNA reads TGTGCCAGCAGTTCGCGCCAGGCCGCCGGGGAGCTGTTTTTT.

CDR3 nucleotide sequence: TGTGCCAGCAGTATAGCCAGGGGTAATCAGCCCCAGCATTTT. Encoded protein: CASSIARGNQPQHF. The V call is TRBV2, the J call TRBJ1-5; D is perhaps TRBD1 (6 bases). Germline values: CDR1 SNHLY, CDR2 FYNNEI. This CDR3 is 14 amino acids long. Trimming shortened V by 5 bases and J by 4 bases, and 12 bases separated the two germline ends.

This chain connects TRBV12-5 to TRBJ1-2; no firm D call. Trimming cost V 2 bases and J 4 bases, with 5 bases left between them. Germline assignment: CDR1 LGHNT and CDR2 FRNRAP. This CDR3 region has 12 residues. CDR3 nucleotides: TGTGCTAGTGGTTTGCTGTCCTATGGCTACACCTTC. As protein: CASGLLSYGYTF.

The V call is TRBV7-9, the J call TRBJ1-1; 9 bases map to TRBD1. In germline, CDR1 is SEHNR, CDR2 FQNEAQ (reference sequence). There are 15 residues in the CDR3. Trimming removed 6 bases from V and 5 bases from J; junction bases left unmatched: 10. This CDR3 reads CASRSGGTGRTEAFF. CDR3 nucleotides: TGTGCCAGCAGGTCCGGGGGGACAGGGAGGACTGAAGCTTTCTTT.

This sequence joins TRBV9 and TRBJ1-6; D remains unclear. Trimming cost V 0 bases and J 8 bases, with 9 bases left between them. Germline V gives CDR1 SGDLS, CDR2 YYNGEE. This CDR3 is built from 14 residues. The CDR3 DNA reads TGTGCCAGCAGCGTAGTAGCCAGTGATTCACCCCTCCACTTT. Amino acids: CASSVVASDSPLHF. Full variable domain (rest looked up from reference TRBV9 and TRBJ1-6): DSGVTQTPKHLITATGQRVTLRCSPRSGDLSVYWYQQSLDQGLQFLIQYYNGEERAKGNILERFSAQQFPDLHSELNLSSLELGDSALYFCASSVVASDSPLHFGNGTRLTVT.

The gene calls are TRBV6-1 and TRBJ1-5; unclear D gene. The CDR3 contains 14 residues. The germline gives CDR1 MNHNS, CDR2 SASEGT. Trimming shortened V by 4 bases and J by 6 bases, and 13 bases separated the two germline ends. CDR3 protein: CASSADIGGQPQHF. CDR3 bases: TGTGCCAGCAGTGCCGATATAGGCGGTCAGCCCCAGCATTTT.

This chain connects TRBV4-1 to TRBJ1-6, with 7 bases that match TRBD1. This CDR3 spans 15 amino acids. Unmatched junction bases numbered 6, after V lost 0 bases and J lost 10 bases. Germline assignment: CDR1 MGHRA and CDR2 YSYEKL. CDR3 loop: CASSQEGTAKSPLHF. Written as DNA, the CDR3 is TGCGCCAGCAGCCAAGAAGGGACAGCAAAGTCACCCCTCCACTTT.